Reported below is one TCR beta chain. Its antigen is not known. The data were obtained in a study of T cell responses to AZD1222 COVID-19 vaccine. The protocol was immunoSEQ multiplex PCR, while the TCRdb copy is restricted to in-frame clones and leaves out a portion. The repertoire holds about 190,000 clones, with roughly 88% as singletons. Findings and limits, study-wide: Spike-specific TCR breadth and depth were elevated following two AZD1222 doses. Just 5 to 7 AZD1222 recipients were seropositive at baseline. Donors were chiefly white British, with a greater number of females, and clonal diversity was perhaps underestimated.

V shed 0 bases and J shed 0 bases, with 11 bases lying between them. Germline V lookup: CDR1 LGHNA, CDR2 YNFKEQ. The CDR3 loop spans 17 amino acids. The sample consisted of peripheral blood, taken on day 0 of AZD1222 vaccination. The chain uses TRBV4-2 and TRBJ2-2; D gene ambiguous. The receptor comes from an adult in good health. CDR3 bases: TGTGCCAGCAGCCAAGAAAAAGGCGGACCGAACACCGGGGAGCTGTTTTTT. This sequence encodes CASSQEKGGPNTGELFF.